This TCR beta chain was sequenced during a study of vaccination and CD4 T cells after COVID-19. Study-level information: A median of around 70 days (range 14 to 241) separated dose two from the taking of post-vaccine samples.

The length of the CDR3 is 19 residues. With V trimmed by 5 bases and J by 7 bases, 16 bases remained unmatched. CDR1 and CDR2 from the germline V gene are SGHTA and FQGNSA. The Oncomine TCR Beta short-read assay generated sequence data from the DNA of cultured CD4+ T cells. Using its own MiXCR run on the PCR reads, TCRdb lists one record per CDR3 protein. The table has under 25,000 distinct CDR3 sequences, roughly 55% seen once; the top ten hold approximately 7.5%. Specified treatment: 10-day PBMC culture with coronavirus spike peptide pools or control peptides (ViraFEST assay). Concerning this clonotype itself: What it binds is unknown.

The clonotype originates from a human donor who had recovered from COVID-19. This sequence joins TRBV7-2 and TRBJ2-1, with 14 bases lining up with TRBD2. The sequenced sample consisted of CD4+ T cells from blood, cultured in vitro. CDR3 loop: CASSQQGLAGDQVGNEQFF. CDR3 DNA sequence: TGTGCCAGCAGCCAGCAGGGACTAGCGGGAGACCAAGTGGGGAATGAGCAGTTCTTC.